The 9 T cell receptor beta chains presented below share a single source sample, sequenced in a study of blood T cell repertoires in COVID-19. The assay was immunoSEQ multiplex PCR, and TCRdb's table has in-frame clones only and misses some. The sample comprises some 290,000 clones, roughly 90% of which are singletons, and roughly 12% rests with the top ten. The sample consisted of peripheral blood. These receptors originate from a woman in her 30s with COVID-19, enrolled during active disease.

The rearrangement uses TRBV6-1 and TRBJ2-7; a possible D gene is TRBD2 (5 bases). The length of the CDR3 is 15 residues. Germline-derived CDR1 and CDR2 are MNHNS and SASEGT. The V and J ends lost 0 bases and 3 bases respectively, with 12 bases between them. DNA of the CDR3: TGTGCCAGCAGTGAAGCCCCAGCCGCGGGCTACGAGCAGTACTTC. Amino acids: CASSEAPAAGYEQYF.

This clone was found once. This sequence joins TRBV10-1 and TRBJ2-2; no definite D call. V was pared by 9 bases and J by 2 bases, with 10 bases between. The CDR3 runs 13 residues. In germline, CDR1 is WNHNN, CDR2 SYGVQD (reference sequence). In DNA form, the CDR3 reads TGCGCCAGTTCTGGGCCTAACACCGGGGAGCTGTTTTTT. Translating gives CASSGPNTGELFF.

The chain has TRBV27 and TRBJ1-1; D is possibly TRBD1 (5 bases). The ends were cut back, 5 bases at V and 3 bases at J, with 28 bases in the middle. There are 19 residues in the CDR3. Per germline, CDR1 MNHEY and CDR2 SMNVEV (reference sequence). The CDR3 sequence: CASSAPASNFRDGYTEAFF. CDR3 DNA sequence: TGTGCCAGCAGTGCTCCAGCCTCGAACTTCAGGGATGGGTACACTGAAGCTTTCTTT.

CDR3 coding DNA: TGTGCCAGCAGTTCACAACAGGGGGATACGCAGTATTTT. It translates to CASSSQQGDTQYF. The chain has TRBV6-4 and TRBJ2-3; TRBD1 matches 7 bases. This CDR3 spans 13 amino acids. From germline, CDR1 is MRHNA and CDR2 SNTAGT. The J segment lost 6 bases and the V segment lost 5 bases, leaving 5 bases of the junction unmatched.

V gene TRBV7-6 combines with J gene TRBJ1-6; the match to TRBD1 covers 10 bases. Germline V gives CDR1 SGHVS, CDR2 FNYEAQ. With 5 bases clipped from V and 8 bases from J, the junction kept 9 bases outside the gene matches. This CDR3 is built from 16 residues. The CDR3 loop reads CASSPRGQGPYSPLHF. CDR3 nucleotide sequence: TGTGCCAGCAGCCCTCGGGGACAGGGGCCTTATTCACCCCTCCACTTT.

The rearrangement links TRBV6-5 to TRBJ2-3; possible D gene TRBD2, 5 bases. The CDR3 extends over 10 amino acids. Germline loops: CDR1 MNHEY, CDR2 SVGAGI. V was cut by 6 bases and J by 8 bases, with 6 bases left in between. Written as DNA, the CDR3 is TGTGCCAGCAGCCGGGGTACGCAGTATTTT. This gives the protein CASSRGTQYF.

The rearrangement uses TRBV5-6 and TRBJ2-3, with a tentative D call TRBD2 (6 bases). This CDR3 has 16 amino acids. Per the germline V gene, CDR1 is SGHDT and CDR2 is YYEEEE. Trimming left V 4 bases short and J 1 base short, with 16 bases between. CDR3 DNA: TGTGCCAGCAGCCCGGGGACCTGGGGGGGCACAGATACGCAGTATTTT. It translates to CASSPGTWGGTDTQYF.

The rearrangement links TRBV6-4 to TRBJ2-7; possibly TRBD2 for D (6 bases). The CDR3 contains 15 residues. Germline CDR1 and CDR2: MRHNA and SNTAGT. V was shortened by 0 bases and J by 4 bases, with 13 bases between the two germline ends. The CDR3: CASSDSTGSAYEQYF. CDR3 nucleotide sequence: TGTGCCAGCAGTGACTCGACCGGGAGTGCGTACGAGCAGTACTTC.

Only one count was recorded for this clone. The rearrangement links TRBV10-1 to TRBJ2-7, with TRBD1 matching 7 bases. Germline assignment: CDR1 WNHNN and CDR2 SYGVQD (reference sequence). Unmatched junction bases numbered 5, after V lost 5 bases and J lost 4 bases. The CDR3 spans 13 residues. DNA for the CDR3: TGCGCCAGCAGTCCTAGGGACAGTTACGAGCAGTACTTC. Amino acids: CASSPRDSYEQYF.